This T cell receptor (beta chain) is from a study of blood T cell repertoires in COVID-19. About the study: COVID-19 samples, acute and convalescent, were from the United States, Italy and Spain.

Trimming stripped 4 bases from V and 0 bases from J, with 12 bases between. This CDR3 comprises 15 residues. Germline CDR1 is LNHDA and CDR2 is SQIVND (reference sequence). Participants came from about two dozen US areas, aged roughly 18 to 95 years. This clone has just one count. The assay was immunoSEQ multiplex PCR, and TCRdb's table has in-frame clones only and misses some. The data contain 200,000 or so clones, 85% to 90% of them singletons. The sequencing sample was made of PBMCs or T cells enriched from blood (not recorded which). The chain carries TRBV19 and TRBJ1-1, with D tentatively TRBD1 (6 bases). The sequence was obtained from a woman aged 18-30 years in a cohort exposed to, infected with or recovered from COVID-19 (not recorded which). The CDR3 DNA sequence: TGTGCCAGTAGTACCGGGGGGCGGATGAACACTGAAGCTTTCTTT. This encodes CASSTGGRMNTEAFF.